This T cell receptor beta chain was identified during a study of cytomegalovirus exposure and HLA in healthy donors. This CDR3 contains 15 residues. Per germline, CDR1 LGHNA and CDR2 YNFKEQ. V lost 1 base to trimming and J lost 2 bases; unmatched junction nucleotides: 3. Use of 60 Vbeta and 13 Jbeta primers characterized the PCR. Libraries were prepared by immunoSEQ multiplex PCR; TCRdb keeps only in-frame clonotypes and omits some of them. The sample lists under 150,000 clones, 82% occurring once. This clonotype originated in a woman aged 45-65 years in good health and CMV-seropositive. The sequenced sample consisted of PBMCs. The V and J genes are TRBV4-2 and TRBJ2-7, with 9 bases fitting TRBD1. The CDR3 region has the DNA TGTGCCAGCAGCCAAGTAGGGACAGGGACCTACGAGCAGTACTTC. It codes for CASSQVGTGTYEQYF.